The 12 T cell receptor beta chains in this list originate from one sample, sequenced in a study of cytomegalovirus exposure and HLA in healthy donors. The PCR was carried out with 60 Vbeta primers and 13 Jbeta primers. The table came from immunoSEQ multiplex PCR; TCRdb's copy has only in-frame clones and leaves some out. The sample has approximately 150,000 clones, roughly four fifths seen once. The source material was PBMCs. These TCRs come from a man between 18 and 29 years old in good health and CMV-seropositive.

The rearrangement links TRBV9 to TRBJ2-7, with TRBD2 as a possible D gene (6 bases). The germline V gene has CDR1 SGDLS and CDR2 YYNGEE. Trimming left V 2 bases short and J 2 bases short, with 14 bases between. This CDR3 region has 15 residues. The DNA of the CDR3 is TGTGCCAGCAGCGTGGACCGCGGAGGGACCTACGAGCAGTACTTC. It specifies CASSVDRGGTYEQYF.

V is TRBV29-1 and J is TRBJ2-5, with TRBD2 identical over 8 bases. Germline-derived CDR1 and CDR2 are SQVTM and ANQGSEA. After removal of 3 bases from V and 5 bases from J, the junction contained 8 bases not matched to a gene. This CDR3 contains 14 residues. CDR3 protein: CSVDFTGGGETQYF. The CDR3 DNA reads as TGCAGCGTTGACTTTACGGGAGGGGGGGAGACCCAGTACTTC.

The table lists this clone with a few counts. The J gene is TRBJ2-2, the V gene TRBV29-1; TRBD1 is a possible D gene (6 bases). Trimming removed 1 base at V and 6 bases at J, with 12 bases between. Germline V lookup: CDR1 SQVTM, CDR2 ANQGSEA. This CDR3 comprises 14 residues. CDR3 residues: CSVEAPQGPGELFF. The CDR3 nucleotides read TGCAGCGTTGAAGCGCCCCAGGGGCCCGGGGAGCTGTTTTTT.

V usage is TRBV28 and J usage is TRBJ2-7; perhaps TRBD2 as D (6 bases). The CDR3 covers 15 residues. With 8 bases removed from V and 7 bases from J, the gap between germline ends came to 24 bases. CDR1 and CDR2 from the germline V gene are MDHEN and SYDVKM. The CDR3 DNA reads TGTGCCAGCCGTTGGGCGGGAAATTCCCCTCGAGAGCAGTACTTC. As protein: CASRWAGNSPREQYF.

The V call is TRBV28, the J call TRBJ2-5; maybe TRBD2 (5 bases). V was shortened by 5 bases and J by 1 base, with 17 bases between the two germline ends. Germline V gene lookup returns CDR1 MDHEN and CDR2 SYDVKM. CDR3 length equals 16 residues. CDR3 nucleotide sequence: TGTGCCAGCAGTGGCCCGGGGTCCGGTAGCCAAGAGACCCAGTACTTC. Amino acids: CASSGPGSGSQETQYF.

CDR3 loop: CASRLDSYSNQPQHF. CDR3 DNA: TGTGCCAGCAGACTTGACAGTTATAGCAATCAGCCCCAGCATTTT. The chain is built from TRBV6-5 and TRBJ1-5, with TRBD1 as a possible D gene (5 bases). The V end was cut by 6 bases, the J end by 0 bases, with 12 bases between. Germline CDR1 and CDR2: MNHEY and SVGAGI. This CDR3 spans 15 amino acids.

The chain carries TRBV28 and TRBJ1-2; D gene uncertain. Per the germline V gene, CDR1 is MDHEN and CDR2 is SYDVKM. The ends were cut back, 1 base at V and 4 bases at J, with 16 bases in the middle. CDR3 size: 16 residues. The CDR3 reads CASSLFVSAAAYGYTF. The CDR3 bases are TGTGCCAGCAGTTTATTTGTTTCGGCGGCGGCCTATGGCTACACCTTC.

There are a few counts of this clone. The rearrangement joins TRBV9 to TRBJ1-5; TRBD1 matches 9 bases. Germline V gives CDR1 SGDLS, CDR2 YYNGEE. V shed 4 bases, J shed 5 bases, and the junction held 10 bases outside the gene matches. The length of the CDR3 is 16 residues. The CDR3 protein is CASSPKQGALDQPQHF. CDR3 in DNA: TGTGCCAGCAGCCCAAAACAGGGGGCGCTGGATCAGCCCCAGCATTTT.

The chain employs TRBV7-6 and TRBJ1-3, with 8 bases fitting TRBD1. The CDR3 has 15 residues. The ends lost 5 bases at V and 0 bases at J; junction bases unmatched: 3. Per the germline V gene, CDR1 is SGHVS and CDR2 is FNYEAQ. In nucleotides, the CDR3 is TGTGCCAGCAGCCCAGACAGGGGCTCTGGAAACACCATATATTTT. Encoded protein: CASSPDRGSGNTIYF. Using reference TRBV7-6 and TRBJ1-3 for the parts outside the CDR3, the full variable domain is GAGVSQSPRYKVTKRGQDVALRCDPISGHVSLYWYRQALGQGPEFLTYFNYEAQQDKSGLPNDRFSAERPEGSISTLTIQRTEQRDSAMYRCASSPDRGSGNTIYFGEGSWLTVV.

V is TRBV27 and J is TRBJ2-4; TRBD1 matches 12 bases. V shed 5 bases and J 6 bases; nucleotides not matched to a gene: 8. The germline V gene has CDR1 MNHEY and CDR2 SMNVEV (reference sequence). The CDR3 extends over 16 amino acids. This chain's CDR3 is CASSGGQGAVRNIQYF. As DNA, the CDR3 is TGTGCCAGCAGTGGGGGACAGGGGGCAGTGAGAAACATTCAGTACTTC.

This sequence joins TRBV4-1 and TRBJ2-5, with TRBD2 matching over 9 bases. This CDR3 has 17 residues. After removal of 2 bases from V and 4 bases from J, the junction contained 11 bases not matched to a gene. From germline, CDR1 is MGHRA and CDR2 YSYEKL. CDR3 nucleotide sequence: TGCGCCAGCAGCCAACTAATGGTAGCGGGAGCCTCAGAGACCCAGTACTTC. This codes for CASSQLMVAGASETQYF.

This sequence joins TRBV5-4 and TRBJ2-5, with a possible D match to TRBD2 (5 bases). This CDR3 comprises 14 residues. The germline V and J ends were trimmed by 1 base and 2 bases, with 9 bases remaining between them. Germline CDR1 and CDR2: SGHNT and YYREEE (reference sequence). CDR3 nucleotide sequence: TGTGCCAGCAGCTTGAAGGTAGCGCAAGAGACCCAGTACTTC. Residues: CASSLKVAQETQYF.